This TCR beta chain emerged from a study of blood T cell repertoires in COVID-19. This clone was observed once. Profiled with immunoSEQ multiplex PCR; TCRdb holds only in-frame clones, not every one. This sample has some 180,000 clones, with 81% found just once. Germline CDR1 reads MRHNA; CDR2 reads SNTAGT. The CDR3 runs to 17 residues. Deletions cut 0 bases from V and 2 bases from J, with 14 bases between. The J gene is TRBJ1-5, the V gene TRBV6-4, with D unclear. The sequence was collected from a woman aged 40 to 49 with COVID-19, enrolled during active disease. The sequenced sample was peripheral blood. The CDR3 sequence is CASSDSKVTRGNQPQHF. The CDR3 DNA reads TGTGCCAGCAGTGACTCGAAGGTAACGCGGGGCAATCAGCCCCAGCATTTT.